This paragraph covers one TCR beta chain sequence. These data come from a study of CD8+ T cells in alopecia areata. Study-level information: It was oral tofacitinib, at 5 to 10 mg twice daily, that treated patients received.

Sequencing relied on a cDNA template that was reverse transcribed from extracted RNA. Only in-frame clones appear in the TCRdb table, and some are missing; sequencing was by immunoSEQ multiplex PCR. Altogether approximately 220,000 clones are present, approximately 38% being singletons, with the ten largest covering more than 0.4%. Treatment defined: oral pan-JAK inhibitor, 5-10 mg twice daily. Sorted out of PBMCs were CD4+ T cells and CD8+ T cells. CDR1 MNHEY and CDR2 SVGAGI come from the germline V gene. Trimming cost V 6 bases and J 4 bases, with 12 bases left between them. The CDR3 spans 13 residues.

The source was CD4+ T cells sorted from blood, collected around week 30, from a patient treated with tofacitinib. This chain joins TRBV6-5 and TRBJ1-1; D is ambiguous. This TCR derives from a human donor with alopecia areata. DNA for the CDR3: TGTGCCAGCAGCTCCCTAGTGGGCACTGAAGCTTTCTTT. The encoded protein is CASSSLVGTEAFF.